The clone carrying this TCR beta chain was recorded many times. Its target is unknown. MiXCR was run by TCRdb on the reads, yielding one entry per CDR3 protein. Among 250,000 to 300,000 distinct CDR3 sequences listed, around 25% were seen once. This sample is part of a study of T cell repertoires in cytomegalovirus infection. Study as a whole: Based on public TCR beta signatures, there were indications of CMV infection and of a matching HLA type. Study observations and caveats: What dominated the ex vivo response were HLA-C-restricted CMV-specific TCR beta clonotypes. Based on cumulative public TCR beta family frequency, carriers of CMV plus the relevant HLA were identified.

The sample consisted of PBMCs. This receptor was taken from a human donor in good health (CMV status not recorded). Some clones in this sample may be carry-over from other donors' samples.

The CDR3 bases are TGTGCCAGCAGCTTGTTTCAGGGGGCTTACGAGCAGTACTTC. This encodes CASSLFQGAYEQYF. The chain is built from TRBV7-8 and TRBJ2-7; 8 bases match TRBD1. The V gene's germline CDR1 is SGHVS and CDR2 FQNEAQ. The CDR3 spans 14 residues. V lost 3 bases to trimming and J lost 4 bases; unmatched junction nucleotides: 5.